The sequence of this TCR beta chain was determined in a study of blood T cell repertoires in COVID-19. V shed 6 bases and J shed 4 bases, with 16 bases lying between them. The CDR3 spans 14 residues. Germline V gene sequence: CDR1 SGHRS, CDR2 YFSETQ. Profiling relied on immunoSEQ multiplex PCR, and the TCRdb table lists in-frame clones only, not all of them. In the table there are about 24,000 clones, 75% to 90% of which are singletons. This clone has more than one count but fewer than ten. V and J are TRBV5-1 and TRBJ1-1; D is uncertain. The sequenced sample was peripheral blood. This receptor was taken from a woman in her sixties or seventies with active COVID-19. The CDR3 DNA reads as TGCGCCAGCAACTTACAGCCATCCGCCACTGAAGCTTTCTTT. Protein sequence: CASNLQPSATEAFF. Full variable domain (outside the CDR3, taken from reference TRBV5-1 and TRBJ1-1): KAGVTQTPRYLIKTRGQQVTLSCSPISGHRSVSWYQQTPGQGLQFLFEYFSETQRNKGNFPGRFSGRQFSNSRSEMNVSTLELGDSALYLCASNLQPSATEAFFGQGTRLTVV.